The subject of this entry is one TCR beta chain. The data originate from a study of control samples from healthy donors and cancer patients. TCRdb's copy holds only in-frame clones and misses some; the assay was immunoSEQ multiplex PCR. Of roughly 100,000 clones in the sample, about 91% were seen once. The CDR3 has 16 amino acids. CDR1 SGHNT and CDR2 YYREEE come from the germline V gene (reference sequence). Trimming cost V 4 bases and J 3 bases, with 19 bases left between them. The source of this sequence is a man aged 25 to 40 in good health. The sample was blood. The chain has TRBV5-4 and TRBJ1-1; tentative D call: TRBD1 (6 bases). The CDR3 DNA sequence: TGTGCCAGCAGCCCGGGGGCAGGGAGGGGTTACACTGAAGCTTTCTTT. As protein: CASSPGAGRGYTEAFF. Together with reference TRBV5-4 and TRBJ1-1, the CDR3 gives the full variable domain: ETGVTQSPTHLIKTRGQQVTLRCSSQSGHNTVSWYQQALGQGPQFIFQYYREEENGRGNFPPRFSGLQFPNYSSELNVNALELDDSALYLCASSPGAGRGYTEAFFGQGTRLTVV.